The clone carrying this T cell receptor (beta chain) has a count of ten or more. The entry originates in a study of metastatic and nonmetastatic thyroid tumors. In the source study's methods: CDR3 was compared across clinicopathological groups, and the resulting differences were used to build a distant-metastasis classifier for papillary thyroid cancer. TCRdb reassembled clones from the PCR reads with MiXCR. The V and J calls were not made by the authors but by TCRdb's processing. The top ten hold 9.8% of the sample, which has more than 40,000 clones, less than 5% seen once. Every patient underwent thyroid surgery untreated. The CDR3 sequence is 16 residues long. CDR1 and CDR2 (germline): LNHDA, SQIVND (reference sequence). Trimming cost V 2 bases and J 1 base; bases outside gene matches: 3.

The chain uses TRBV19 and TRBJ2-3; TRBD2 aligns across 10 bases. The source is a female donor with papillary thyroid cancer or a benign thyroid nodule (not recorded which). Some clones in this sample may be carry-over from other donors' samples. The sequenced sample was blood. The CDR3 here is CASSIPGTSGTDTQYF. For the CDR3, the DNA is TGTGCCAGTAGTATACCCGGGACTAGCGGCACAGATACGCAGTATTTT. Looking up the rest from reference TRBV19 and TRBJ2-3 gives the full variable domain: DGGITQSPKYLFRKEGQNVTLSCEQNLNHDAMYWYRQDPGQGLRLIYYSQIVNDFQKGDIAEGYSVSREKKESFPLTVTSAQKNPTAFYLCASSIPGTSGTDTQYFGPGTRLTVL.